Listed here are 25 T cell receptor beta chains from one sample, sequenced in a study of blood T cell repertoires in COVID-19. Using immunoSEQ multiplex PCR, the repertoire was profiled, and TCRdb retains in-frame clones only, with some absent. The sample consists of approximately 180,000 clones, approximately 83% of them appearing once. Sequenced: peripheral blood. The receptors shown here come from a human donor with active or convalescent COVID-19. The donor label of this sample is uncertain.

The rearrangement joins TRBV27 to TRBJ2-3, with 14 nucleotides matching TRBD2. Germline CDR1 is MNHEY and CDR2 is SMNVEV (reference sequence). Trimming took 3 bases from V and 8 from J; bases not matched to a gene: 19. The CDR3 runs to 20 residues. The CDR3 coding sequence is TGTGCCAGCAGTTTGTCTTTCTCAACCGGGACTAGCGGGGGTTTAGGTACGCAGTATTTT. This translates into CASSLSFSTGTSGGLGTQYF.

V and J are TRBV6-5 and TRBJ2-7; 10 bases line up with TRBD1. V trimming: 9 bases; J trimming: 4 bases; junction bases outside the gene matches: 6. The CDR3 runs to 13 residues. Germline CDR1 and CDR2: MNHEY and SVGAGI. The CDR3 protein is CASGRDRGYEQYF. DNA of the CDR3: TGTGCCAGTGGCCGGGACAGGGGTTACGAGCAGTACTTC.

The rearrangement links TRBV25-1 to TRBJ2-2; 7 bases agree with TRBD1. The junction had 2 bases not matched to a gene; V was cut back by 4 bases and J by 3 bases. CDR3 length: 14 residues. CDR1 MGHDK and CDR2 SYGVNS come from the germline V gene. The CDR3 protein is CASSGDRDTGELFF. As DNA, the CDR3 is TGTGCCAGCAGTGGAGACAGGGACACCGGGGAGCTGTTTTTT.

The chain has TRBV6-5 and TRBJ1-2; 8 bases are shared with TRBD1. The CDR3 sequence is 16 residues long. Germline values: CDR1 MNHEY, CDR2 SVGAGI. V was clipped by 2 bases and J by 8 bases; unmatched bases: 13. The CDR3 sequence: CASSYPPGQGSGGYTF. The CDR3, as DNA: TGTGCCAGCAGTTACCCACCCGGACAGGGCTCGGGGGGCTACACCTTC.

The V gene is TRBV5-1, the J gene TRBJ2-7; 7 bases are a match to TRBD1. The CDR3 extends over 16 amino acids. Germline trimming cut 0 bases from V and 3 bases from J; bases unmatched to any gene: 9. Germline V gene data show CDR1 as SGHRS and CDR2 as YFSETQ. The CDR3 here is CASSLASGQVHYEQYF. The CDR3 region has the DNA TGCGCCAGCAGCTTGGCCTCCGGACAGGTACACTACGAGCAGTACTTC.

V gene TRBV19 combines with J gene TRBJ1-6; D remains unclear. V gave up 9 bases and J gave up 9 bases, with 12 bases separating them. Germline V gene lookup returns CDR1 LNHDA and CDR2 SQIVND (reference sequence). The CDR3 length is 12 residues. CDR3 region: CASREPSSPLHF. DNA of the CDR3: TGTGCCAGCCGGGAGCCGAGTTCACCCCTCCACTTT. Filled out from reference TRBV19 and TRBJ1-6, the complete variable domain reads DGGITQSPKYLFRKEGQNVTLSCEQNLNHDAMYWYRQDPGQGLRLIYYSQIVNDFQKGDIAEGYSVSREKKESFPLTVTSAQKNPTAFYLCASREPSSPLHFGNGTRLTVT.

The CDR3 is CASRAAGVKYF. The DNA of the CDR3 is TGTGCCAGCAGGGCCGCGGGGGTGAAGTACTTC. This chain connects TRBV12-3 or TRBV12-4 to TRBJ2-7; the match to TRBD2 covers 7 bases. The length of the CDR3 is 11 residues. After removal of 6 bases from V and 11 bases from J, the junction contained 7 bases not matched to a gene.

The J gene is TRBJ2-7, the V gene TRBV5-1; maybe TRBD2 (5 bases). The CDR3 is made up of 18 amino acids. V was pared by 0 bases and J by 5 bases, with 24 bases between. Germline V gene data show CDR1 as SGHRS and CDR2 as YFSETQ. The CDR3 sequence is CASSLVIGPVGGRDEQYF. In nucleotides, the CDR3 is TGCGCCAGCAGCTTGGTAATCGGGCCAGTTGGAGGAAGGGACGAGCAGTACTTC.

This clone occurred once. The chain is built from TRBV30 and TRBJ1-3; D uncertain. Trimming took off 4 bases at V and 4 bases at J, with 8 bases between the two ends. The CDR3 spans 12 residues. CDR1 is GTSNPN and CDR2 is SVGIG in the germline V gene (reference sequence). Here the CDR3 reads CAWKAKGNTIYF. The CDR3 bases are TGTGCCTGGAAAGCAAAAGGAAACACCATATATTTT.

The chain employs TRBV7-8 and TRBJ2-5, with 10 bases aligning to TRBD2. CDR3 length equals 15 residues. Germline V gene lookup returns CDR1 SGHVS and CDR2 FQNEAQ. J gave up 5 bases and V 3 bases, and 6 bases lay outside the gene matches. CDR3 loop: CASSLSGRASETQYF. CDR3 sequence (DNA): TGTGCCAGCAGCTTGAGCGGGAGGGCCTCCGAGACCCAGTACTTC.

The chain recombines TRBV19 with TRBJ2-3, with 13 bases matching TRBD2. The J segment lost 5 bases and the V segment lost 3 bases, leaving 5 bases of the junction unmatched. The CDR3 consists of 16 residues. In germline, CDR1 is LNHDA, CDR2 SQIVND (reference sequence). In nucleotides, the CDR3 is TGTGCCAGTAGTATGATCTGGACTAGCGGGAGAGATACGCAGTATTTT. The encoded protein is CASSMIWTSGRDTQYF.

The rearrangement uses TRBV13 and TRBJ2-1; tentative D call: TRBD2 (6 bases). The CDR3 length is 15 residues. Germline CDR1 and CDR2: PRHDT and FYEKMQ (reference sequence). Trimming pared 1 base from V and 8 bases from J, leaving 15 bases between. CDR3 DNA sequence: TGTGCCAGCAGCTTAGCTCCGGGAGCGGGTTATGAGCAGTTCTTC. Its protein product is CASSLAPGAGYEQFF.

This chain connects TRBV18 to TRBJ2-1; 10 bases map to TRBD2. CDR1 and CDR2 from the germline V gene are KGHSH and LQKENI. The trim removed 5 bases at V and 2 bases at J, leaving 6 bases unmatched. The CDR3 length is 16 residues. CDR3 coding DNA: TGTGCCAGCTCAGCTTTCACTAGCGGGGCCTACAATGAGCAGTTCTTC. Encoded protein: CASSAFTSGAYNEQFF.

The CDR3, as DNA: TGTGCCAGCAGCCTAGGGGGGGGCAGTTATGGCTACACCTTC. Translating gives CASSLGGGSYGYTF. The chain carries TRBV3-1 (or the pseudogene TRBV3-2) and TRBJ1-2; perhaps TRBD1 as D (6 bases). From germline, CDR1 is LGHDT and CDR2 YNNKEL (reference sequence). V dropped 4 bases and J dropped 5 bases, with 14 bases sitting between them. The CDR3 length is 14 residues.

CDR3 amino acids: CSPLRPPVAGGTFGEQFF. CDR3 DNA: TGCAGTCCGTTGAGACCCCCCGTCGCGGGGGGAACGTTCGGTGAGCAGTTCTTC. V is TRBV29-1 and J is TRBJ2-1; 8 bases match TRBD2. This CDR3 is built from 18 residues. The germline CDR1 and CDR2 sequences are SQVTM and ANQGSEA.

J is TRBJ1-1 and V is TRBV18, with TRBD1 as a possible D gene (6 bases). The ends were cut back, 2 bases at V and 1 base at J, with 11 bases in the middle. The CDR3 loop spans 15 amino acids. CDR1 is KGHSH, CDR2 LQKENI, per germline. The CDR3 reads CASSPMQGQNTEAFF. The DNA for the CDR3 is TGTGCCAGCTCACCAATGCAGGGGCAGAACACTGAAGCTTTCTTT. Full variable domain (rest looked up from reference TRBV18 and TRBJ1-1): NAGVMQNPRHLVRRRGQEARLRCSPMKGHSHVYWYRQLPEEGLKFMVYLQKENIIDESGMPKERFSAEFPKEGPSILRIQQVVRGDSAAYFCASSPMQGQNTEAFFGQGTRLTVV.

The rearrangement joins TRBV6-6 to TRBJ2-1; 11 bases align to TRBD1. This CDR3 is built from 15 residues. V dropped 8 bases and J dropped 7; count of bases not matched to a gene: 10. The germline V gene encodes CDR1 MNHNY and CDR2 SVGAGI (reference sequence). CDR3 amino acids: CASHPPGQGENEQFF. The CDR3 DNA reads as TGTGCCAGCCATCCCCCGGGACAGGGGGAAAATGAGCAGTTCTTC.

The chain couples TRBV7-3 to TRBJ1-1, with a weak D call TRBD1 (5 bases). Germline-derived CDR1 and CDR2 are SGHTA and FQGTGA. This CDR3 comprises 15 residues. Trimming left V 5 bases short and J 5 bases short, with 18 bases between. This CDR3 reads CASSPNAGGATEAFF. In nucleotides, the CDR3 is TGTGCCAGCAGCCCAAACGCCGGGGGAGCGACTGAAGCTTTCTTT.

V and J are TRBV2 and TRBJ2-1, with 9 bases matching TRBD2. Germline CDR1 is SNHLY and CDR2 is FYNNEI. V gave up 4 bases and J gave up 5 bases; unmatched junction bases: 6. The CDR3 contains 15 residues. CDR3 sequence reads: CASSAGTSPNNEQFF. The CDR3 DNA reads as TGTGCCAGCAGTGCCGGGACTAGCCCTAACAATGAGCAGTTCTTC.

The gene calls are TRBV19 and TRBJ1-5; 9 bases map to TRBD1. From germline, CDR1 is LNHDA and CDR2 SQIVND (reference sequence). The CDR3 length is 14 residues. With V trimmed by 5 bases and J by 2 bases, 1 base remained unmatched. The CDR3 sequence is CASSWTGGNQPQHF. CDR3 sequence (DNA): TGTGCCAGTAGTTGGACAGGGGGCAATCAGCCCCAGCATTTT.

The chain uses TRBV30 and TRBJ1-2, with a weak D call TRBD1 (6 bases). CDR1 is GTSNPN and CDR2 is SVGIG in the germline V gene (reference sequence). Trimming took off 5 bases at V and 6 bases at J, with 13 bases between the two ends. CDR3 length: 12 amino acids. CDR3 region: CAWASRGHGYTF. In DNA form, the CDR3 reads TGTGCCTGGGCCTCCAGGGGTCATGGCTACACCTTC.

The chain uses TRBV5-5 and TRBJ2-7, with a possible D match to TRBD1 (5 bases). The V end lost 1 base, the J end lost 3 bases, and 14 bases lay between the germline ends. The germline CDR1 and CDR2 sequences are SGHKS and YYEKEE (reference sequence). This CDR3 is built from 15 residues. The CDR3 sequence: CASSLTLGDGYEQYF. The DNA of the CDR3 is TGTGCCAGCAGCTTGACCCTAGGGGATGGCTACGAGCAGTACTTC.

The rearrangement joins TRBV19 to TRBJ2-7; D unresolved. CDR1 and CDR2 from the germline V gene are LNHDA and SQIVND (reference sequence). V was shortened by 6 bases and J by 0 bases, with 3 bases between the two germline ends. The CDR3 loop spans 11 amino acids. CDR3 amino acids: CASSHSYEQYF. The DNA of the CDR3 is TGTGCCAGTAGCCACTCCTACGAGCAGTACTTC.

The DNA of the CDR3 is TGTGCCAGCAGCCAAGGTGGGGGCACGAACTATGGCTACACCTTC. Its translation is CASSQGGGTNYGYTF. The chain uses TRBV4-2 and TRBJ1-2, with D possibly TRBD1 on 6 matching bases. There are 15 residues in the CDR3. Germline V gene lookup returns CDR1 LGHNA and CDR2 YNFKEQ. V was pared by 1 base and J by 2 bases, with 11 bases between.

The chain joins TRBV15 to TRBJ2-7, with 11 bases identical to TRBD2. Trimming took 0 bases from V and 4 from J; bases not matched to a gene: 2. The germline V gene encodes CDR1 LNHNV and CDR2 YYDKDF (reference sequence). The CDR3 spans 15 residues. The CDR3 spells CATSRDTSGRYEQYF. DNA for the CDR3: TGTGCCACCAGCAGAGATACTAGCGGGAGATACGAGCAGTACTTC.